This T cell receptor beta chain is from a study of blood T cell repertoires in COVID-19 (dated by TCRdb to about 2020). Context from the whole study: Samples covering the acute and convalescent phases of COVID-19 were provided by collaborators in the United States, Italy and Spain. The material from the prospective study consisted of cDNA or gDNA derived from T cells, B-cell-depleted T cells, or PBMCs. The dataset comprised deeply sampled blood TCRbeta repertoires from subjects exposed to, actively infected with, or recovered from COVID-19. A freely available public database, intended as a resource for researchers studying the immune response to SARS-CoV-2, is where the repertoires were released. Where HLA class I and class II types were available, the types were taken from metadata supplied by the sample provider, not from assay-based typing. Sample metadata almost always included a de-identified subject ID, COVID-19 status, age in years and sex. The samples were drawn from the first 160 participants of the ongoing ImmuneRACE study and from some 1,300 subjects provided by 6 global collaborators. The paper's findings and limits, for the study overall: Clinical and demographic metadata were provided uncurated, with the amount varying by source and participant.

Points on this clone: The antigen it binds to is not known. No per-base quality is available; no much larger clone lies one base away.

In Seattle, one collaborating source enrolled patients while the infection was active and tracked those patients longitudinally over the course of disease. Collaborating institutions collected whole blood in K2EDTA tubes following their own protocols. For TCRbeta analysis, collaborator samples were shipped as frozen whole blood, as isolated PBMCs, or as DNA extracted from either sample type. The immunoSEQ Assay, a bias-controlled multiplex PCR, was used to amplify TCRbeta CDR3 regions from genomic DNA. For the original study's pipeline: Nucleated cell counts per sample were estimated from amplification of reference gene primers within the assay. Sequence reads were collapsed and filtered to measure the absolute abundance of every unique TCRbeta CDR3 rearrangement. For each sample, productive Simpson clonality was calculated by taking the square root of Simpson's diversity index across productive rearrangements. This is the immuneACCESS table as TCRdb keeps it, with only in-frame sequences that have V and J called. A part of the clones is gone; compared with another copy, unresolved V genes explain less than half, and the rest is unexplained. V, J and clone size derive from that table, while D and trimming were established from the DNA sequence. Counted in this sample were about 30,000 clones; roughly 80% of them appeared once. The top ten clonotypes cover approximately 3.4% of the sample.

The specimen was peripheral blood. The sequence was obtained from a man aged 65-85 years with COVID-19, enrolled during active disease.

The DNA sequence is as follows: TGTGCCATCAGTGAGGTGGGTCGATGGACAGGGGGCTCCATTCAGTACTTC. It codes for CAISEVGRWTGGSIQYF. The chain is made from TRBV10-3 and TRBJ2-4; a stretch of 11 junction bases matches TRBD1. The germline V gene sets CDR1 to ENHRY and CDR2 to SYGVKD. Trimming accounts for 2 bases at V and 9 bases at J, while the number of junction bases matched to no gene is 12. The CDR3 spans 17 residues, from the cysteine through the phenylalanine. CDR3 DNA is the only sequence kept; it has 51 bases, read in frame from the first base.